Shown below are 21 T cell receptor beta chains from a single sample sequenced in a study of regulatory T cells in long-lasting Graves disease. HTBI primers from iRepertoire and Arm-PCR of CDR3 regions yielded the TCR beta libraries. In TCRdb, the multiplex PCR reads were re-called with MiXCR into one record per CDR3 protein. The table has roughly 610,000 distinct CDR3 sequences, roughly 15% seen once. Time point here: newly diagnosed GD, antithyroid drugs for less than 3 months. RNA isolated from PBMCs was used to make the TCR library. These same records also appear under a second study, on T cells in Graves' hyperthyroidism and ophthalmopathy.

Here the sequenced sample was peripheral blood mononuclear cells (PBMCs), taken at new diagnosis, from a patient treated with antithyroid drugs. These receptors were obtained from a woman aged 25 to 39 with Graves disease.

This clonotype was found a few times. V and J are TRBV10-2 and TRBJ2-1; TRBD2 might be the D (7 bases). Per the germline V gene, CDR1 is WSHSY and CDR2 is SAAADI. This CDR3 has 16 residues. V was trimmed by 7 bases and J by 6 bases, leaving 22 bases between them. Here the CDR3 DNA reads TGCGCCAGCAAAGGTGTTCGGGGAGGGGGGGGCAATGAGCAGTTCTTC. It yields the protein CASKGVRGGGGNEQFF.

This clonotype appeared many times. The chain combines TRBV15 with TRBJ2-5; the match to TRBD1 covers 8 bases. Losses at the gene ends were 1 base for V and 1 base for J; bases not matched to a gene: 5. The CDR3 has 16 amino acids. The germline gives CDR1 LNHNV, CDR2 YYDKDF (reference sequence). CDR3 protein: CATSRGVTGGQETQYF. The CDR3 nucleotides are TGTGCCACCAGCAGAGGAGTAACAGGGGGCCAAGAGACCCAGTACTTC.

This clonotype has a count of ten or more. The chain couples TRBV29-1 to TRBJ2-5; 10 nucleotides match TRBD1. The CDR3 is made up of 12 amino acids. V dropped 6 bases and J dropped 5; count of bases not matched to a gene: 3. CDR1 is SQVTM and CDR2 is ANQGSEA in the germline V gene. The CDR3 spells CSVDRGGETQYF. Here the CDR3 DNA reads TGCAGCGTGGACAGGGGGGGTGAGACCCAGTACTTC.

The chain carries TRBV25-1 and TRBJ2-2; tentative D call: TRBD2 (5 bases). Trimming shortened V by 5 bases and J by 4 bases, and 8 bases separated the two germline ends. The V gene's germline CDR1 is MGHDK and CDR2 SYGVNS. The CDR3 totals 13 residues. In DNA, the CDR3 is TGTGCCAGCAGTCGGGGTGTCACCGGGGAGCTGTTTTTT. Protein sequence: CASSRGVTGELFF.

This clonotype was counted ten times or more. The chain has TRBV7-3 and TRBJ2-7; 8 bases are shared with TRBD1. Germline trimming cut 5 bases from V and 5 bases from J; bases unmatched to any gene: 2. CDR3 size: 12 residues. Germline-derived CDR1 and CDR2 are SGHTA and FQGTGA. CDR3 bases: TGTGCCAGCAGCCCACAGGGGGACGAGCAGTACTTC. Amino acid sequence: CASSPQGDEQYF.

This clonotype showed up just a few times. This sequence may be a read error, since a much larger clone differs from it by one base. The rearrangement uses TRBV27 and TRBJ2-1; a weak D match, TRBD1 (5 bases). The V end was cut by 7 bases, the J end by 7 bases, with 14 bases between. CDR3 size: 13 residues. Per germline, CDR1 MNHEY and CDR2 SMNVEV (reference sequence). The CDR3: CASMLGAKNEQFF. CDR3 DNA: TGTGCCAGCATGTTAGGGGCAAAGAATGAGCAGTTCTTC.

The rearrangement links TRBV30 to TRBJ2-2; D tentatively fits TRBD1 or TRBD2 (7 bases each). Germline-derived CDR1 and CDR2 are GTSNPN and SVGIG (reference sequence). Trimming pared 4 bases from V and 3 bases from J, leaving 12 bases between. The CDR3 extends over 14 amino acids. The DNA of the CDR3 is TGTGCCTGGACAGGGGGGGGGTACACCGGGGAGCTGTTTTTT. It is translated as CAWTGGGYTGELFF. Combining the CDR3 with reference TRBV30 and TRBJ2-2 gives the whole variable domain SQTIHQWPATLVQPVGSPLSLECTVEGTSNPNLYWYRQAAGRGLQLLFYSVGIGQISSEVPQNLSASRPQDRQFILSSKKLLLSDSGFYLCAWTGGGYTGELFFGEGSRLTVL.

This clonotype was seen more than once but under ten times. The V gene is TRBV6-5, the J gene TRBJ2-7; D tentatively reads TRBD1 or TRBD2 (5 bases each). Germline CDR1 and CDR2: MNHEY and SVGAGI. V lost 5 bases and J lost 3, with 20 bases in between. The CDR3 spans 16 residues. CDR3 residues: CASSLLGENRIYEQYF. In DNA form, the CDR3 reads TGTGCCAGCAGTCTACTCGGGGAAAACAGGATCTACGAGCAGTACTTC.

This clonotype showed up many times. This chain connects TRBV6-1 to TRBJ2-7, with 7 bases aligning to TRBD1. Germline lookup yields CDR1 MNHNS and CDR2 SASEGT. CDR3 length equals 15 residues. After removal of 1 base from V and 2 bases from J, the junction contained 5 bases not matched to a gene. The CDR3: CASSEGKTGPYEQYF. The CDR3 DNA follows: TGTGCCAGCAGTGAAGGAAAGACAGGGCCCTACGAGCAGTACTTC.

This clonotype has at least ten counts. This chain links TRBV3-1 with TRBJ2-7; D is possibly TRBD1 (5 bases). This CDR3 region has 14 residues. V gave up 4 bases and J gave up 2 bases, with 12 bases separating them. CDR1 is LGHDT, CDR2 YNNKEL, per germline (reference sequence). CDR3: CASSPQGYAYEQYF. In DNA, the CDR3 is TGTGCCAGCAGCCCCCAGGGTTACGCCTACGAGCAGTACTTC.

This clonotype has just a few counts. This may come from a read error, since a much larger clone is one base off. CDR3 nucleotides: TGTGCCAGCAGCGCGACAGGGAACCCCCGAGCCCAGCATTTT. Translated, it gives CASSATGNPRAQHF. This sequence joins TRBV28 and TRBJ1-5; 7 bases fit TRBD1. The CDR3 spans 14 residues. Germline CDR1 MDHEN, CDR2 SYDVKM. The V gene end was trimmed by 6 bases and the J gene end by 11 bases; junction bases not matched to a gene: 13.

This clonotype was counted many times. The V call is TRBV20-1, the J call TRBJ1-5; TRBD1 matches 8 bases. Per the germline V gene, CDR1 is DFQATT and CDR2 is SNEGSKA (reference sequence). V gave up 4 bases and J gave up 6 bases; unmatched junction bases: 14. The CDR3 totals 16 residues. Written as DNA, the CDR3 is TGCAGTGCTACCGGACAGGGTTTATCGTTAGGTCAGCCCCAGCATTTT. It specifies CSATGQGLSLGQPQHF.

In its sample, this clonotype was seen many times. In DNA form, the CDR3 reads TGCAGTGCTAGAGGACTCTTGTCCTATGGCTACACCTTC. Residues: CSARGLLSYGYTF. V gene TRBV20-1 combines with J gene TRBJ1-2; D unresolved. Germline V lookup: CDR1 DFQATT, CDR2 SNEGSKA (reference sequence). CDR3 length: 13 residues. The V end lost 1 base, the J end lost 4 bases, and 10 bases lay between the germline ends.

This clonotype was counted at least ten times. The chain is built from TRBV20-1 and TRBJ1-5; D might be TRBD1 (5 bases). Germline V gives CDR1 DFQATT, CDR2 SNEGSKA (reference sequence). The CDR3 is 14 amino acids. V was cut by 4 bases and J by 5 bases, with 15 bases left in between. The CDR3: CSATGTARHQPQHF. The CDR3 coding sequence is TGCAGTGCTACCGGGACCGCCAGGCATCAGCCCCAGCATTTT.

This clonotype has just a few counts. This chain uses TRBV7-9 with TRBJ1-2; weak D call: TRBD1 (6 bases). The CDR3 runs 13 residues. Germline CDR1 SEHNR, CDR2 FQNEAQ (reference sequence). V was pared by 3 bases and J by 12 bases, with 17 bases between. The CDR3: CASSFLGPGENTF. The CDR3 DNA follows: TGTGCCAGCAGCTTCCTTGGTCCAGGGGAAAACACCTTC.

A word on this clonotype: A much larger clone sits a single nucleotide away, making a read error possible. The chain carries TRBV12-3 or TRBV12-4 and TRBJ2-6; D gene unclear. The CDR3 has 17 residues. DNA of the CDR3: TGTGCCGGCAGTTTGGTGACCCTAGTTGCTGGGGCCAACGTCCTGACTTTC. It encodes CAGSLVTLVAGANVLTF.

The chain carries TRBV28 and TRBJ1-3; D is ambiguous. The V gene lost 3 bases and the J gene lost 2 bases, with 8 bases spanning the gap. The CDR3 extends over 14 amino acids. Germline values: CDR1 MDHEN, CDR2 SYDVKM. The CDR3 coding sequence is TGTGCCAGCAGTTTCCGGTCTACTGGAAACACCATATATTTT. Amino acid sequence: CASSFRSTGNTIYF.

The V call is TRBV28, the J call TRBJ1-6; D perhaps matches TRBD1 (5 bases). The CDR3 is 17 residues long. Germline values: CDR1 MDHEN, CDR2 SYDVKM. V lost 1 base, J lost 9 bases, and 19 bases lay in between. The CDR3 loop reads CASSLFGQQVGGSPLHF. As DNA, the CDR3 is TGTGCCAGCAGTTTATTTGGCCAGCAAGTGGGGGGTTCACCCCTCCACTTT.

The sample holds many counts of this clonotype. The chain couples TRBV2 to TRBJ2-3, with TRBD2 as a possible D gene (6 bases). The CDR3 length is 13 residues. The ends were cut back, 6 bases at V and 6 bases at J, with 13 bases in the middle. Germline assignment: CDR1 SNHLY and CDR2 FYNNEI. The chain's CDR3 is CASRDSGADTQYF. The CDR3 DNA sequence: TGTGCCAGCAGGGACTCGGGAGCGGATACGCAGTATTTT.

This clonotype was recorded at least ten times. This chain links TRBV7-2 with TRBJ2-7; perhaps TRBD1 as D (6 bases). The germline V gene encodes CDR1 SGHTA and CDR2 FQGNSA. The CDR3 spans 17 residues. Trimming left V 1 base short and J 2 bases short, with 18 bases between. The CDR3 sequence: CASSLGGPATAPYEQYF. CDR3 DNA sequence: TGTGCCAGCAGCTTAGGGGGGCCAGCCACCGCCCCCTACGAGCAGTACTTC.

This clonotype has only a few counts. The V call is TRBV20-1, the J call TRBJ2-3; 7 bases fit TRBD2. Trimming cost V 3 bases and J 1 base; bases outside gene matches: 4. This CDR3 spans 14 amino acids. The germline V gene has CDR1 DFQATT and CDR2 SNEGSKA (reference sequence). CDR3 coding DNA: TGCAGTGCTAGTGGCGGGGGACGCACAGATACGCAGTATTTT. The encoded protein is CSASGGGRTDTQYF.